This entry concerns a single T cell receptor (beta chain). This sample was taken from a study of blood T cell repertoires in COVID-19. Looking at the study overall: Samples of COVID-19 (acute and convalescent) were obtained from the United States, Italy and Spain. T cells, B-cell-depleted T cells, or PBMCs supplied cDNA or gDNA.

Methods used by the authors: Cell counts per sample came from amplifying reference gene primers. Here immunoSEQ multiplex PCR was the method, and the copy in TCRdb shows in-frame clones only, minus some. The V and J calls and the clone size are those of that table, but D and trimming were determined from the DNA. The sample lists approximately 36,000 clones; just under 75% were seen once. The CDR3 consists of 16 residues. V was trimmed by 0 bases and J by 4 bases, leaving 18 bases between them. Germline loops: CDR1 GTSNPN, CDR2 SVGIG (reference sequence). J is TRBJ2-5 and V is TRBV30; a possible D gene is TRBD2 (5 bases). The clonotype was recovered from a man in his sixties or seventies with COVID-19, enrolled during active disease. Specimen: peripheral blood. This CDR3 is CAWSVPYTRDLETQYF. CDR3 DNA: TGTGCCTGGAGTGTACCTTATACACGGGATCTAGAGACCCAGTACTTC.